This T cell receptor (beta chain) was identified during a study of radiotherapy plus CTLA-4 blockade in lung cancer. Whole-study findings and limits: Expansion in blood of tumor-derived TCR clones was seen after radiotherapy plus ipilimumab.

Focal radiation with ipilimumab CTLA-4 blockade was given to patients with chemo-refractory metastatic non-small-cell lung cancer. Only in-frame clones appear in the TCRdb table, and some are missing; sequencing was by immunoSEQ multiplex PCR. The sample carries approximately 30,000 clones, around 70% recorded once. Concerning this clone itself: Its antigen remains unknown.

The CDR3 has 13 amino acids. V was trimmed by 1 base and J by 5 bases, leaving 5 bases between them. Germline CDR1 reads SGHAT; CDR2 reads FQNNGV. The TCR comes from a human donor with non-small cell lung cancer whose response to radiotherapy plus ipilimumab could not be evaluated. Material: peripheral blood, obtained from a patient treated with radiotherapy plus ipilimumab. V gene TRBV11-2 combines with J gene TRBJ2-2, with no clear D. In DNA, the CDR3 is TGTGCCAGCAGCTTAGGCAGGACCGGGGAGCTGTTTTTT. Its translation is CASSLGRTGELFF.